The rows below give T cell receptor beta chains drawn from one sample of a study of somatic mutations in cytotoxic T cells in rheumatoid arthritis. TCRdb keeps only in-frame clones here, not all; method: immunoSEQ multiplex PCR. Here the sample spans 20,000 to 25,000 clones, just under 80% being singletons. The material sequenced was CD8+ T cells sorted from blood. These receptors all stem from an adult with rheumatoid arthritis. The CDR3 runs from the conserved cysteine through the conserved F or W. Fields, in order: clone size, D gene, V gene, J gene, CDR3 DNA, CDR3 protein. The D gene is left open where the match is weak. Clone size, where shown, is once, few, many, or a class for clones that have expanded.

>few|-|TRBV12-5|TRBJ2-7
TGTGCTAGTGGTTATTACGAGCAGTACTTC
CASGYYEQYF
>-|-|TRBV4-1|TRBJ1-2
TGCGCCAGCAGCCAAGACAGTAACTATGGCTACACCTTC
CASSQDSNYGYTF
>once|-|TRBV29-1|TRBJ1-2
TGCAGCGTTGAACTAAACCCGAGCTATGGCTACACCTTC
CSVELNPSYGYTF
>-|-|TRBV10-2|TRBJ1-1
TGCGCCAGCAGTGAGCCTACCTCCGGGAAGAACACTGAAGCTTTCTTT
CASSEPTSGKNTEAFF
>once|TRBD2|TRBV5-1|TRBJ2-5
TGCGCCAGCAGCTTGGAGCTTAGCGGGAGCGGGCAAGAGACCCAGTACTTC
CASSLELSGSGQETQYF
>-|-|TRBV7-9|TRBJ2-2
TGTGCCAGCATTGCTACCACCGGGGAGCTGTTTTTT
CASIATTGELFF
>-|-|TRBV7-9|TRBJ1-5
TGTGCCAGCAGCTTGGATTCGGGCAGGGCCCCTAATCAGCCCCAGCATTTT
CASSLDSGRAPNQPQHF
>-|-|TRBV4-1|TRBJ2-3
TGCGCCAGCAGCAAATTAGTGGGAGGTACGCAGTATTTT
CASSKLVGGTQYF
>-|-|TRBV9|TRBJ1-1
TGTGCCAGCAGCGTAGGACAGGCCAACACTGAAGCTTTCTTT
CASSVGQANTEAFF
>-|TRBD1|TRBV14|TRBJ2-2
TGTGCCAGCAGCCAAGATCACAGGGGGAACGGGGAGCTGTTTTTT
CASSQDHRGNGELFF
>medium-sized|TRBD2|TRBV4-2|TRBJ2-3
TGTGCCAGCAGCCAAGATACTAGCGGGGCGATCCCGCAGTATTTT
CASSQDTSGAIPQYF
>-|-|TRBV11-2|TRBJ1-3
TGTGCCAGCAGCTTAAGATACCTCTCTGGAAACACCATATATTTT
CASSLRYLSGNTIYF
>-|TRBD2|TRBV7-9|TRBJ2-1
TGTGCCAGCAGCTTCGGGACTAGCGGGACGGTTGAGCAGTTCTTC
CASSFGTSGTVEQFF
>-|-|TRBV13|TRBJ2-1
TGTGCCAGCAGCCTTGTTCTCGGTGAGCAGTTCTTC
CASSLVLGEQFF
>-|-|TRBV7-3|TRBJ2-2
TGTGCCAGCAGCTTAACCGGGGAGCTGTTTTTT
CASSLTGELFF
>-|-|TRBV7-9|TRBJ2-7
TGTGCCAGCAGCTTATGGACCGATGATCTGGAGCAGTACTTC
CASSLWTDDLEQYF
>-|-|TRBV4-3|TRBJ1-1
TGCGCCAGCAGCCAAGCTTTAACAGGTGGCGGGGAGGCTTTCTTT
CASSQALTGGGEAFF
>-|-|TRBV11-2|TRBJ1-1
TGTGCCAGCAGGCTATCGGGGGCCCTGGACACTGAAGCTTTCTTT
CASRLSGALDTEAFF
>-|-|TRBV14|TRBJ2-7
TGTGCCAGCAGCCAAGGTACCCACTCGGTGGACTTC
CASSQGTHSVDF
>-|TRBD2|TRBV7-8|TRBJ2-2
TGTGCCAGCAGCCATAGCGGGGGTGCGAACACCGGGGAGCTGTTTTTT
CASSHSGGANTGELFF
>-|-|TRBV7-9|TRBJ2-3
TGTGCCAGCAGCCAAGAATCGGCAGATACGCAGTATTTT
CASSQESADTQYF